This T cell receptor (beta chain) is from a study of technical replicates of blood from a few donors. The V gene end was trimmed by 9 bases and the J gene end by 4 bases; junction bases not matched to a gene: 11. The germline CDR1 and CDR2 sequences are MDHEN and SYDVKM. This CDR3 is 14 amino acids long. Data came from immunoSEQ multiplex PCR; TCRdb stores just in-frame clones and leaves some out. The sample includes about 63,000 clones, approximately 86% of them seen just once. V usage is TRBV28 and J usage is TRBJ1-2, with 7 nucleotides matching TRBD1. This sequence originates from a human donor in good health. Some clones in this sample may be carry-over from other donors' samples. Sequencing was performed on PBMCs. CDR3: CASYPGTAFYGYTF. The DNA for the CDR3 is TGTGCCAGTTATCCCGGGACAGCTTTCTATGGCTACACCTTC.